This T cell receptor (beta chain) originates from a study of blood T cell repertoires in COVID-19. Whole-study context: The samples span acute and convalescent COVID-19 from the United States, Italy and Spain. From T cells, B-cell-depleted T cells, or PBMCs came the material, which was cDNA or gDNA.

V lost 0 bases, J lost 0 bases, and 13 bases lay in between. The length of the CDR3 is 17 residues. Germline CDR1 reads MGHRA; CDR2 reads YSYEKL. Methods used by the authors: The assay estimated nucleated cells by amplifying reference gene primers. The table came from immunoSEQ multiplex PCR; TCRdb's copy has only in-frame clones and leaves some out. V, J and clone size reflect that table, while D and trimming were determined from the DNA. The profile shows 53,000 or so clones, approximately 84% of them singletons. The specimen sequenced was peripheral blood. The chain combines TRBV4-1 with TRBJ2-3; a possible D gene is TRBD2 (5 bases). This clonotype originated in a human donor in a cohort sampled during active COVID-19. Here the CDR3 reads CASSQDRGRVSTDTQYF. In DNA form, the CDR3 reads TGCGCCAGCAGCCAAGATCGCGGGCGGGTTAGCACAGATACGCAGTATTTT.